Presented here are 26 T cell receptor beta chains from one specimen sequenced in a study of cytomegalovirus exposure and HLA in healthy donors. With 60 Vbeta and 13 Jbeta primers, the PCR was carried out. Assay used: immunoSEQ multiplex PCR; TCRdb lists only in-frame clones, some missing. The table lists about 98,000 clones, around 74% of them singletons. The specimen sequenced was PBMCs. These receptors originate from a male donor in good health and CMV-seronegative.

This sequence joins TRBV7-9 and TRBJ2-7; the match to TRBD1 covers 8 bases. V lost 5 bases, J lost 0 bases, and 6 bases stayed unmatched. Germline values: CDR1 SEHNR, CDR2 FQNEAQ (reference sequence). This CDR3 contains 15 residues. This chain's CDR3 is CASSQGQGSSYEQYF. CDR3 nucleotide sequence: TGTGCCAGCAGCCAAGGACAGGGAAGCTCCTACGAGCAGTACTTC.

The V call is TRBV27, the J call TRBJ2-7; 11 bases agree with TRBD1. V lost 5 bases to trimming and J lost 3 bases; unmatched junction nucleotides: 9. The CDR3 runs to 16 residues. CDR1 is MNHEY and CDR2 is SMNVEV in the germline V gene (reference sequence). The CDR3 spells CASSGPGTGGIYEQYF. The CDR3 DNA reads TGTGCCAGCAGTGGCCCCGGGACAGGGGGGATCTACGAGCAGTACTTC.

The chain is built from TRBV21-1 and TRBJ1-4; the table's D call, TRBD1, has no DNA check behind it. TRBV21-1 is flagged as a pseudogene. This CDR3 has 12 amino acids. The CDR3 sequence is CASSTRTGKLFF. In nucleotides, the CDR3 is TGTGCCAGCAGCACAAGGACAGGGAAACTGTTTTTT.

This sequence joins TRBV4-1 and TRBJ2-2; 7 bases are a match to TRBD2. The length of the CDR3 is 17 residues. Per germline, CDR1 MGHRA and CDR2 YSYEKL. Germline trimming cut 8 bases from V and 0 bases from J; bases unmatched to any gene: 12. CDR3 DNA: TGCGCCAGCGGGGGGGATACGGACGGGTCGAACACCGGGGAGCTGTTTTTT. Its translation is CASGGDTDGSNTGELFF.

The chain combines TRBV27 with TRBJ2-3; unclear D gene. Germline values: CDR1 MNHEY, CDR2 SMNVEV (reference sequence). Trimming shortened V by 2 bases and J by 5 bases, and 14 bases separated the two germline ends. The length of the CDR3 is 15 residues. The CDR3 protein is CASSLVGVGEDTQYF. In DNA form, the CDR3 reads TGTGCCAGCAGTTTAGTCGGAGTAGGAGAAGATACGCAGTATTTT.

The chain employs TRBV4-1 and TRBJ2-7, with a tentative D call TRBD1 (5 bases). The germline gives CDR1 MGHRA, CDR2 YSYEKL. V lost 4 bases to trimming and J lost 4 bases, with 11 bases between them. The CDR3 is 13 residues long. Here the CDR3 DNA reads TGCGCCAGCAGCCCAGGCAGGGCGTACGAGCAGTACTTC. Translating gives CASSPGRAYEQYF.

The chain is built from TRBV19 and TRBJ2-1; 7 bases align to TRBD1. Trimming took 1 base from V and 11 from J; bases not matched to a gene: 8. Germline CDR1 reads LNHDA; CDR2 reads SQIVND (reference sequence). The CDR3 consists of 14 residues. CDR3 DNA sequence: TGTGCCAGTAGTATAGGAGTTGACAGGGATCAGCAGTTCTTC. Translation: CASSIGVDRDQQFF.

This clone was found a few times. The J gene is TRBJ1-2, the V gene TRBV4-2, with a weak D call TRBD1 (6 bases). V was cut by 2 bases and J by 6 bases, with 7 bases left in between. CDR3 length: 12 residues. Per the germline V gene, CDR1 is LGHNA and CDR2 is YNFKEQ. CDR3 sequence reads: CASSQNRDGYTF. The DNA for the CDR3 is TGTGCCAGCAGCCAAAACAGGGATGGCTACACCTTC.

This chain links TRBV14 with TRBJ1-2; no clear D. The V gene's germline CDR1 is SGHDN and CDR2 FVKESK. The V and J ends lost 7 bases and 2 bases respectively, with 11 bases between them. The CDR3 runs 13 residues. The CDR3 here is CASIKQSNYGYTF. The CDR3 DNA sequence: TGTGCCAGCATAAAACAGAGCAACTATGGCTACACCTTC.

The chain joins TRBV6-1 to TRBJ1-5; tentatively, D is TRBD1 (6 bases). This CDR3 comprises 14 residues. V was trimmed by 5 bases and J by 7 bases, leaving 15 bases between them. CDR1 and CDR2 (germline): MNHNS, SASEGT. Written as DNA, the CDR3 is TGTGCCAGCAGTATACAGGGTTTAAAGCAGCCCCAGCATTTT. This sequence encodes CASSIQGLKQPQHF.

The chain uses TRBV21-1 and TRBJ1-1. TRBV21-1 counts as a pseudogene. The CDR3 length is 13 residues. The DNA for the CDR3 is TGTGCCAGCAGCAAAGGGGGGGTCACTGAAGCTTTCTTT. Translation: CASSKGGVTEAFF.

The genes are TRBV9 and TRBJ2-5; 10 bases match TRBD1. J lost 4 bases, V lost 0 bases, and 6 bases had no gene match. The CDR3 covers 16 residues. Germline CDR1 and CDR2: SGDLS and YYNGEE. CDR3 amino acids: CASSVDWDRGRETQYF. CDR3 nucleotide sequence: TGTGCCAGCAGCGTAGATTGGGACAGGGGAAGAGAGACCCAGTACTTC.

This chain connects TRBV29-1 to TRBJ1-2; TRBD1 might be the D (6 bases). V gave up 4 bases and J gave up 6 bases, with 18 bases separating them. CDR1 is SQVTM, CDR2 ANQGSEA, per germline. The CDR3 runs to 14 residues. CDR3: CSVVGGGGVDGYTF. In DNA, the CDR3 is TGCAGCGTTGTGGGTGGGGGGGGCGTTGATGGCTACACCTTC.

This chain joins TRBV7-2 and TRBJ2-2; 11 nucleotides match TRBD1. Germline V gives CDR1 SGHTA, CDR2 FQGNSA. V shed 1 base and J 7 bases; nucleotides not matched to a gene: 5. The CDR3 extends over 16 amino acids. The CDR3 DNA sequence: TGTGCCAGCAGCTTAGGGACAGGGGGCTTCCTCGGGGAGCTGTTTTTT. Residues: CASSLGTGGFLGELFF.

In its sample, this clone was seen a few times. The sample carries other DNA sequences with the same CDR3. This chain's CDR3 is CASSDMGTVKNIQYF. Here the CDR3 DNA reads TGTGCCAGCAGTGATATGGGGACAGTCAAAAACATTCAGTACTTC. The V gene is TRBV2, the J gene TRBJ2-4; TRBD1 aligns across 7 bases. The junction had 5 bases not matched to a gene; V was cut back by 3 bases and J by 3 bases. This CDR3 comprises 15 residues. Germline V gene sequence: CDR1 SNHLY, CDR2 FYNNEI.

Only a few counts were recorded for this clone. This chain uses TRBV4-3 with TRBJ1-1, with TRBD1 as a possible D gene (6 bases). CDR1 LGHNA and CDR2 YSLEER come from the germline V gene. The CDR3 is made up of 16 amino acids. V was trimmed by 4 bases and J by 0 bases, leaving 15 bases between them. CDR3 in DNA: TGCGCCAGCAGCCTAGGATTGGACAGCCTGAACACTGAAGCTTTCTTT. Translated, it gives CASSLGLDSLNTEAFF.

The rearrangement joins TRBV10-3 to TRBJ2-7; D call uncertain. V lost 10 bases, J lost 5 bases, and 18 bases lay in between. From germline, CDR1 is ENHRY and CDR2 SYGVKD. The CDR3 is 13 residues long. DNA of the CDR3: TGTGCCACTGCGTGGGCAGAAGCCAACGAGCAGTACTTC. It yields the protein CATAWAEANEQYF.

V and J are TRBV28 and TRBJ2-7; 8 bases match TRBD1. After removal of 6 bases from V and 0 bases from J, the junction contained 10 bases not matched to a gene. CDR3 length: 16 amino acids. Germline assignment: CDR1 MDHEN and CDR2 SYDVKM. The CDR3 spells CASSGPGGGISYEQYF. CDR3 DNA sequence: TGTGCCAGCAGCGGCCCAGGGGGCGGAATCTCCTACGAGCAGTACTTC. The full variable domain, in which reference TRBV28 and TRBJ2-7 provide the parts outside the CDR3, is DVKVTQSSRYLVKRTGEKVFLECVQDMDHENMFWYRQDPGLGLRLIYFSYDVKMKEKGDIPEGYSVSREKKERFSLILESASTNQTSMYLCASSGPGGGISYEQYFGPGTRLTVT.

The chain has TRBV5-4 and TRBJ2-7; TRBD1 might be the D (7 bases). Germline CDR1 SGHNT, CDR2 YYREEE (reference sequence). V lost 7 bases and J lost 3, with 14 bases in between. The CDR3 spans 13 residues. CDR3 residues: CASSTGEVYEQYF. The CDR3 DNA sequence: TGTGCCAGCTCCACAGGGGAGGTCTACGAGCAGTACTTC.

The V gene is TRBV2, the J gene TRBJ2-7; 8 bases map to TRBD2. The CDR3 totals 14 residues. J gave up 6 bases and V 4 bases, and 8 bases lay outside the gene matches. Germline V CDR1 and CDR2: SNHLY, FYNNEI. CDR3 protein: CASSASGPSTEQYF. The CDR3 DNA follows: TGTGCCAGCAGTGCTAGCGGGCCTTCCACCGAGCAGTACTTC.

The CDR3 DNA reads TGTGCCAGCAGCTTGTCTAGGGGTATGGAGACCCAGTACTTC. Protein product: CASSLSRGMETQYF. The V call is TRBV7-9, the J call TRBJ2-5, with TRBD1 as a possible D gene (5 bases). The CDR3 loop spans 14 amino acids. The V end lost 3 bases, the J end lost 5 bases, and 13 bases lay between the germline ends. CDR1 and CDR2 (germline): SEHNR, FQNEAQ (reference sequence).

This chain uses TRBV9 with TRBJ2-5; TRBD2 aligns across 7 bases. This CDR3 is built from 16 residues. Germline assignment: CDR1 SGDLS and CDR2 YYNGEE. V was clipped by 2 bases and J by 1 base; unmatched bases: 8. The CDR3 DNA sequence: TGTGCCAGCAGCGTGGGCGGGAGCCCTGCCCAAGAGACCCAGTACTTC. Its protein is CASSVGGSPAQETQYF. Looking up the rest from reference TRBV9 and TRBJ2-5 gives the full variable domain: DSGVTQTPKHLITATGQRVTLRCSPRSGDLSVYWYQQSLDQGLQFLIQYYNGEERAKGNILERFSAQQFPDLHSELNLSSLELGDSALYFCASSVGGSPAQETQYFGPGTRLLVL.

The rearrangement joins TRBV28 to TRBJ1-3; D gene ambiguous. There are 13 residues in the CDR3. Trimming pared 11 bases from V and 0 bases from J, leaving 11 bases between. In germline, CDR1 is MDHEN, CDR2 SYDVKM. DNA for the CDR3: TGTGCCGTGATTGAGAGCTCTGGAAACACCATATATTTT. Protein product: CAVIESSGNTIYF.

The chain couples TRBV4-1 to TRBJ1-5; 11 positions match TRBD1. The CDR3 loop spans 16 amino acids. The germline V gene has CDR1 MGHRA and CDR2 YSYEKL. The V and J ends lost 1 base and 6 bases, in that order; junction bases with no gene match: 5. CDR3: CASSQGGTGGVQPQHF. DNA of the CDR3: TGCGCCAGCAGCCAAGGGGGGACAGGGGGAGTTCAGCCCCAGCATTTT.

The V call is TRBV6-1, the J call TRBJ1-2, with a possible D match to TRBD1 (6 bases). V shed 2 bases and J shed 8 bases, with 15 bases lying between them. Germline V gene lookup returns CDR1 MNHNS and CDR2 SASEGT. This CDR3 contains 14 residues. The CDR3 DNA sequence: TGTGCCAGCAGTGAATTGAACAGGGCGCGCGGCTACACCTTC. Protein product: CASSELNRARGYTF.

In nucleotides, the CDR3 is TGTGCCAGCAGTCAGCGGGGGTACTACAATGAGCAGTTCTTC. Its translation is CASSQRGYYNEQFF. The chain is built from TRBV27 and TRBJ2-1, with 8 nucleotides matching TRBD2. Germline CDR1 reads MNHEY; CDR2 reads SMNVEV (reference sequence). The trim removed 5 bases at V and 3 bases at J, leaving 3 bases unmatched. The CDR3 is 14 amino acids.